These 22 T cell receptor beta chains were all obtained from the same sample, sequenced in a study of vaccination and CD4 T cells after COVID-19. Treatment reported: roughly 11-day PBMC culture with coronavirus spike peptide pools or control peptides (ViraFEST assay). The collection of CD4+ T cells from the unexposed donor took place before the COVID-19 pandemic (2011-2018). Their cognate antigens are unknown. The Oncomine TCR Beta short-read assay was what sequenced the DNA obtained from cultured CD4+ T cells. After culture, CD4+ T cells served as the source for genomic DNA extraction. TCRdb called the PCR reads again in MiXCR, with one record for every CDR3 protein. Of nearly 7,000 distinct CDR3 sequences in the sample, 30% to 45% were seen once. The sample was CD4+ T cells from blood, cultured in vitro. The receptors were gathered from a human donor in good health.

This clonotype was found a few times. The chain couples TRBV20-1 to TRBJ1-1; a possible D gene is TRBD1 (6 bases). V lost 3 bases to trimming and J lost 1 base, with 15 bases between them. The CDR3 is 15 residues long. CDR1 and CDR2 from the germline V gene are DFQATT and SNEGSKA (reference sequence). The CDR3, as DNA: TGCAGTGCTAGGAGGGGGAGGCGGGAGAACACTGAAGCTTTCTTT. Amino acid sequence: CSARRGRRENTEAFF.

The chain is built from TRBV6-5 and TRBJ2-7, with TRBD1 matching 8 bases. The CDR3 length is 17 residues. V gave up 0 bases and J gave up 3 bases; unmatched junction bases: 10. Germline V gene data show CDR1 as MNHEY and CDR2 as SVGAGI. Here the CDR3 DNA reads TGTGCCAGCAGTTACTCACCAGGGGGCTTCTTTAGCTACGAGCAGTACTTC. It yields the protein CASSYSPGGFFSYEQYF.

This clonotype was seen a handful of times. The rearrangement links TRBV7-6 to TRBJ2-2, with TRBD1 matching over 7 bases. Germline V gene sequence: CDR1 SGHVS, CDR2 FNYEAQ. The V segment lost 5 bases and the J segment 1 base; nucleotides outside the gene matches: 10. The CDR3 is 17 amino acids. The CDR3 here is CASSRAPGTENTGELFF. DNA for the CDR3: TGTGCCAGCAGCCGAGCGCCCGGGACAGAGAACACCGGGGAGCTGTTTTTT. Supplemented by reference TRBV7-6 and TRBJ2-2, the full variable domain reads GAGVSQSPRYKVTKRGQDVALRCDPISGHVSLYWYRQALGQGPEFLTYFNYEAQQDKSGLPNDRFSAERPEGSISTLTIQRTEQRDSAMYRCASSRAPGTENTGELFFGEGSRLTVL.

This chain links TRBV20-1 with TRBJ1-5; D unclear. Germline V CDR1 and CDR2: DFQATT, SNEGSKA (reference sequence). CDR3 size: 15 residues. Deletions cut 6 bases from V and 3 bases from J, with 18 bases between. The DNA of the CDR3 is TGCAGTGCAACGCCCGACACATATGCCAATCAGCCCCAGCATTTT. Translation gives CSATPDTYANQPQHF.

The chain recombines TRBV6-5 with TRBJ2-5; D is perhaps TRBD2 (7 bases). The CDR3 runs to 16 residues. Trimming shortened V by 2 bases and J by 5 bases, and 18 bases separated the two germline ends. The germline gives CDR1 MNHEY, CDR2 SVGAGI. The CDR3 loop is CASSYGGALGVETQYF. DNA for the CDR3: TGTGCCAGCAGTTACGGGGGGGCGCTGGGTGTGGAGACCCAGTACTTC.

This clonotype was observed a few times. The chain couples TRBV2 to TRBJ2-6, with D unresolved. This CDR3 is built from 13 residues. V shed 4 bases and J shed 3 bases, with 4 bases lying between them. CDR1 and CDR2 (germline): SNHLY, FYNNEI. DNA of the CDR3: TGTGCCAGCAGTGCAAATGGGGCCAACGTCCTGACTTTC. This translates into CASSANGANVLTF.

A few counts support this clonotype. This sequence joins TRBV7-6 and TRBJ2-2, with D possibly being TRBD2 (6 bases). In germline, CDR1 is SGHVS, CDR2 FNYEAQ. The CDR3 spans 16 residues. V gave up 5 bases and J gave up 3 bases, with 16 bases separating them. CDR3 sequence: CASSTRSGRDTGELFF. CDR3 bases: TGTGCCAGCAGCACCCGTAGCGGAAGGGACACCGGGGAGCTGTTTTTT.

The rearrangement links TRBV6-2 or TRBV6-3 to TRBJ2-3; D unresolved. Germline V CDR1 and CDR2: MNHEY, SVGEGT. Deletions cut 3 bases from V and 2 bases from J, with 9 bases between. The CDR3 has 14 amino acids. CDR3 sequence (DNA): TGTGCCAGCAGTTATCGGGCGAACACAGATACGCAGTATTTT. This translates into CASSYRANTDTQYF.

This clonotype was detected only a few times. The rearrangement uses TRBV2 and TRBJ2-5, with D possibly being TRBD2 (6 bases). Trimming took 3 bases from V and 5 from J, leaving 19 bases between them. CDR3 length: 16 residues. Germline CDR1 SNHLY, CDR2 FYNNEI. Here the CDR3 DNA reads TGTGCCAGCAGTGACCTCTCAGCGGGTGGGGCGGAGACCCAGTACTTC. The encoded protein is CASSDLSAGGAETQYF.

This clonotype is medium-sized. This chain links TRBV20-1 with TRBJ1-5; D not certain. The CDR3 consists of 15 residues. The V and J ends lost 6 bases and 2 bases respectively, with 17 bases between them. CDR1 and CDR2 (germline): DFQATT, SNEGSKA (reference sequence). Written as DNA, the CDR3 is TGCAGTGCCCACACATGGACCCCGGGCAATCAGCCCCAGCATTTT. It is translated as CSAHTWTPGNQPQHF.

The gene calls are TRBV7-2 and TRBJ2-2, with TRBD2 matching 8 bases. Germline V gene data show CDR1 as SGHTA and CDR2 as FQGNSA. The CDR3 contains 19 residues. Germline trimming cut 2 bases from V and 2 bases from J; bases unmatched to any gene: 13. The DNA for the CDR3 is TGTGCCAGCAGCTTAATTGTCGTCGGCGGGAGGCTCAACACCGGGGAGCTGTTTTTT. This encodes CASSLIVVGGRLNTGELFF.

In its sample, this clonotype was seen a few times. The chain is built from TRBV7-9 and TRBJ2-5, with D tentatively TRBD1 (6 bases). The V and J ends lost 5 bases and 5 bases respectively, with 18 bases between them. CDR3 size: 15 residues. CDR1 is SEHNR, CDR2 FQNEAQ, per germline (reference sequence). The CDR3: CASSPGRSRGETQYF. CDR3 in DNA: TGTGCCAGCAGCCCTGGGCGTTCCAGGGGTGAGACCCAGTACTTC.

There are a few counts of this clonotype. The chain combines TRBV6-2 or TRBV6-3 with TRBJ2-1; 10 bases fit TRBD2. The CDR3 is 17 amino acids. V trimming: 4 bases; J trimming: 7 bases; junction bases outside the gene matches: 13. CDR1 and CDR2 (germline): MNHEY, SVGEGT. CDR3 sequence: CASSFTLTSGRGNEQFF. The CDR3 DNA reads TGTGCCAGCAGTTTCACACTGACTAGCGGGCGGGGGAATGAGCAGTTCTTC.

V gene TRBV18 combines with J gene TRBJ2-3; possible D gene TRBD2, 6 bases. This CDR3 region has 16 residues. V gave up 2 bases and J gave up 2 bases, with 14 bases separating them. Germline V lookup: CDR1 KGHSH, CDR2 LQKENI. The CDR3 DNA sequence: TGTGCCAGCTCACCATGGCCCAAGCGGGTCACAGATACGCAGTATTTT. Encoded protein: CASSPWPKRVTDTQYF.

V is TRBV25-1 and J is TRBJ1-6; TRBD1 agrees at 7 bases. This CDR3 is built from 15 residues. CDR1 is MGHDK, CDR2 SYGVNS, per germline. V shed 4 bases and J 8 bases; nucleotides not matched to a gene: 8. The CDR3 region is CASSASGTVHSPLHF. CDR3 coding DNA: TGTGCCAGCAGTGCCTCGGGGACAGTCCATTCACCCCTCCACTTT.

The chain recombines TRBV20-1 with TRBJ1-5; D is ambiguous. The CDR3 covers 12 residues. V was clipped by 0 bases and J by 6 bases, with 6 bases between them. Germline-derived CDR1 and CDR2 are DFQATT and SNEGSKA (reference sequence). For the CDR3, the DNA is TGCAGTGCTAGAGAAGGGAGTCAGCCCCAGCATTTT. Its protein product is CSAREGSQPQHF.

The V and J genes are TRBV28 and TRBJ1-2; D unresolved. The CDR3 covers 12 residues. Germline-derived CDR1 and CDR2 are MDHEN and SYDVKM. V lost 2 bases to trimming and J lost 8 bases, with 9 bases between them. The CDR3 DNA follows: TGTGCCAGCAGTTTAAAGCGGGGAGGCTACACCTTC. As protein: CASSLKRGGYTF.

This clonotype was recorded a few times. The rearrangement links TRBV4-2 to TRBJ1-5; D is possibly TRBD1 (6 bases). V was shortened by 1 base and J by 5 bases, with 12 bases between the two germline ends. CDR3 length equals 15 residues. The germline V gene has CDR1 LGHNA and CDR2 YNFKEQ. CDR3 DNA: TGTGCCAGCAGCCAAGTCGAAGCAGGGGATCAGCCCCAGCATTTT. Its translation: CASSQVEAGDQPQHF.

The chain recombines TRBV6-2 or TRBV6-3 with TRBJ2-5; 15 bases align to TRBD2. This CDR3 spans 18 amino acids. V lost 6 bases, J lost 2 bases, and 10 bases stayed unmatched. Germline CDR1 MNHEY, CDR2 SVGEGT. CDR3: CASRGPGLAGGPQETQYF. The CDR3 DNA is TGTGCCAGCAGAGGTCCGGGACTAGCGGGAGGACCACAAGAGACCCAGTACTTC.

J is TRBJ2-1 and V is TRBV11-3, with 9 nucleotides matching TRBD1. V lost 5 bases to trimming and J lost 1 base; unmatched junction nucleotides: 9. Germline CDR1 reads SGHNT; CDR2 reads YENEEA. The CDR3 consists of 17 residues. The CDR3 DNA reads as TGTGCCAGCAGCACCTACCCTGGACAGGGGTCCTACAATGAGCAGTTCTTC. This codes for CASSTYPGQGSYNEQFF.

This clonotype turned up a few times. V and J are TRBV20-1 and TRBJ2-1; D is ambiguous. The germline CDR1 and CDR2 sequences are DFQATT and SNEGSKA (reference sequence). This CDR3 is built from 15 residues. The V and J ends lost 0 bases and 0 bases respectively, with 9 bases between them. This chain's CDR3 is CSARDRTSSYNEQFF. In DNA form, the CDR3 reads TGCAGTGCTAGAGACCGGACGAGCTCCTACAATGAGCAGTTCTTC.

This clonotype was found a few times. The chain is built from TRBV20-1 and TRBJ2-6; possibly TRBD2 for D (6 bases). The CDR3 is 17 amino acids. Between the trimmed V and J ends, which lost 1 base and 0 bases, there was a span of 13 bases. The germline gives CDR1 DFQATT, CDR2 SNEGSKA (reference sequence). The CDR3 loop reads CSARVGSGHSGANVLTF. CDR3 DNA sequence: TGCAGTGCTAGAGTGGGTAGCGGCCACTCTGGGGCCAACGTCCTGACTTTC.